This paragraph covers one T cell receptor beta chain sequence. The clone's antigen remains unknown. Base qualities are missing; no much larger clone stands one base away. Using the deep immunoSEQ assay, TCR CDR3 regions were amplified from genomic DNA by multiplex PCR. Extracted genomic DNA from each cell subset was spread evenly across all wells of several immunoSEQ 96-well plates, with each plate serving as a replicate. For sorted subsets, about 0.2 ug genomic DNA, equal to some 30,000 T cell genomes, was loaded into each replicate PCR. Purified libraries were quantified with a Qubit 3.0 fluorometer, sized on a Bioanalyzer 2100, and re-quantified with the KAPA Library Quantification kit. Each immunoSEQ 96-well plate was sequenced on its own single-read 150-cycle Illumina NextSeq 550 flow cell. From the authors' description of their analysis: The immunoSEQ output contained only junctional sequences without quality scores, so filtering could not match that applied to full-length reads. Sequences were annotated with PyIR, a Python wrapper for IgBLAST v1.9, and V/J genes and CDR3 were assigned using IMGT germline references. Reads with weak V/J assignments (E-value above 1e-6), missing CDR3, stop codons, out-of-frame junctions, or ambiguous translated residues were removed. A V3J clonotype was defined by an identical inferred V gene, J gene, and CDR3 amino acid sequence. The percentage overlap between two repertoires was calculated by dividing the number of shared unique clonotypes by the size of the smaller repertoire. Three approaches were used to assess repertoire richness: RTK rarefaction, the Chao1 estimator, and Recon v2.1 estimates of unobserved clonotypes. OLGA was used to compute generation probabilities for all TCRbeta clonotypes that the gDNA method yielded from a handful of donors. Sourced from immuneACCESS, this table was stored by TCRdb with only in-frame sequences that have V and J called. A share of the clones is absent; for the studies checked, an unresolved V gene accounts for under half, and the remainder has no known explanation. The V and J calls and clone size were taken over from that table, and D and trimming were inferred from the DNA. The sample profile shows approximately 980,000 clones; 76% of them were found once. Jointly, the top ten make up roughly 1.5% of the sample.

Healthy HIV-negative adults with no recently reported acute infections or vaccinations were included as donors. Only Caucasian adults living in Nashville, Tennessee, USA were represented among the donors. CD4+ T cells were enriched through magnetic negative selection, after which naive cells were positively selected on CD45RA and the remaining negative fraction served as the memory subset. After blood collection by leukapheresis, PBMCs were isolated using Ficoll-Histopaque density gradient centrifugation and then cryopreserved in the vapor phase of liquid nitrogen. Analytical flow cytometry was used to check the purity and quantity of every magnetically sorted T cell population. Each sorted fraction had its genomic DNA isolated and then quantified by UV absorbance on a Nanodrop 2000c. The sample belongs to a study of shared clonotypes between healthy human individuals (dated by TCRdb to the early 2020s). For context, the study as a whole: The cohort comprised two women and three men aged 18 to 49 years. Blood TCR repertoires of several healthy adults were deeply sequenced to estimate repertoire size and the extent of clonotype sharing between individuals. To increase sequencing depth and limit assay-specific biases, TCR repertoire library preparation and sequencing were carried out by different laboratories using diverse techniques. Between about 0.9 and 10 billion PBMCs per donor were obtained by leukapheresis. For each donor, CD4 naive and CD4 memory were each given three plates, CD8 naive was given two plates, and CD8 memory was given one plate.

What the authors observed across the whole study: Sampling was restricted to blood, and TCR repertoires in tissues likely differ from the TCR repertoires found in blood. Pairwise subsampling led to the expectation that sequencing depth would affect the degree of clonotype sharing among donors. Compared with non-shared clonotypes, the clonotypes found in all four sorted-subset donors had higher generation probabilities. Naive subsets generally had larger estimated clonotype richness than memory subsets. Because the study included only a small number of donors, the genetic and exposure-history diversity represented was limited. Incomplete sequencing was indicated by rarefaction of sorted-subset datasets, despite the large sequencing depth. About 5% of naive CD4, 3.5% of naive CD8, 2.3% of memory CD4, and 0.4% of memory CD8 clonotypes were shared across a few donors.

Trimming removed 4 bases from V and 5 bases from J, leaving 12 bases between the germline ends. The germline V gene (reference sequence) gives CDR1 as SGHNT and CDR2 as YYREEE. From cysteine to phenylalanine, the CDR3 is 13 amino acids long. The sequence is cut down to CDR3 DNA, 39 bases in frame from base 1. This TCR came from a man aged 18-30 years in good health. Recombination joined TRBV5-4 with TRBJ2-5, and perhaps TRBD2 as D gene, on 5 matching bases. Sequenced sample: memory CD4+ T cells sorted from blood. Per the publication, the cell subset or site label means: CD45RA-negative fraction. CDR3 loop: CASSRGLGETQYF. The DNA reads TGTGCCAGCAGCCGCGGACTGGGGGAGACCCAGTACTTC.